The rows below give T cell receptor beta chains drawn from one sample of a study of blood T cell repertoires in COVID-19. Data came from immunoSEQ multiplex PCR; TCRdb stores just in-frame clones and leaves some out. The data hold around 300,000 clones, with 80% to 90% observed a single time. The sample comprised peripheral blood. The receptors were gathered from a woman aged 45-65 years with COVID-19, enrolled during active disease. Each CDR3 is given without its conserved first and last residue. The order of the fields is V gene, CDR3 protein.

>TRBV30
AWSVDDREGQETQY
>TRBV5-1
ASSLGGQNPYEQY
>TRBV13
ASSIGTSIHNEQF
>TRBV6-5
ASRKITGVKF
>TRBV15
ATRSRYVTEAF
>TRBV6-6
ASSYGGSPLH
>TRBV6-2/TRBV6-3
ASSGRHIQPQH
>TRBV6-5
ASSYSDGGPRNEQF
>TRBV19
ASSIGGTGSTAYEQY
>TRBV15
ATSRDPTSGSEQF
>TRBV18
ASSPFGTSGTDTQY
>TRBV7-9
ASSVYPGSAYEQY
>TRBV11-2
ASGGELGSPLH
>TRBV7-8
ASSPGLGTGELF
>TRBV4-3
ASSQDYTSNTDTQY
>TRBV13
ASSFRQGREKLF
>TRBV6-6
ASSWREGYEQY
>TRBV4-2
ASSRDGAGGNEQF
>TRBV30
ALRGQGVEAF